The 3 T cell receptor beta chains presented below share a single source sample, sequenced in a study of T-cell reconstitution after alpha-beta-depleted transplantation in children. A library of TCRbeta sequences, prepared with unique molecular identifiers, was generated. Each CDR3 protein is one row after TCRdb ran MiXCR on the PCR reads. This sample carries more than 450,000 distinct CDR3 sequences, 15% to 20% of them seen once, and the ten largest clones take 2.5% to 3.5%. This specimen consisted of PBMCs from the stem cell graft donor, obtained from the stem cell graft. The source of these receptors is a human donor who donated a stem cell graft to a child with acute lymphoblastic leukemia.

The CDR3 nucleotides are TGTGCCAGCAGTGTACAGGGTAGGGCCTACGAGCAGTACTTC. It is translated as CASSVQGRAYEQYF. The rearrangement joins TRBV12-3 or TRBV12-4 to TRBJ2-7; possible D gene TRBD1, 6 bases. With 5 bases removed from V and 2 bases from J, the gap between germline ends came to 13 bases. CDR3 length equals 14 residues.

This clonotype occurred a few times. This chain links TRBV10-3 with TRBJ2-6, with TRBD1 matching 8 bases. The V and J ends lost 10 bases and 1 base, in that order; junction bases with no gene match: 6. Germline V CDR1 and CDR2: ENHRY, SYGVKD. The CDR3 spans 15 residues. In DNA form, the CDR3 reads TGTGCCACCTCGGACAGGGCTTCTGGGGCCAACGTCCTGACTTTC. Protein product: CATSDRASGANVLTF.

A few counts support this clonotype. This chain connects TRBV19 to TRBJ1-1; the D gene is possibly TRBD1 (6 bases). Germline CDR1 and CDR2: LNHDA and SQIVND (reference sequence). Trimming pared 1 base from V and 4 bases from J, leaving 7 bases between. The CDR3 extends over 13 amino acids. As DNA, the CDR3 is TGTGCCAGTAGTATAGTGGGGGCCACTGAAGCTTTCTTT. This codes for CASSIVGATEAFF.